The TCR beta chain under discussion was sequenced for a study of graft-versus-host responses after intestinal transplantation. Study-wide context: For 3 to 4 years after anti-thymocyte globulin induction, all recipients took tacrolimus and steroids. Findings and limits, study-wide: Across patients carrying graft-donor T cell macrochimerism, allografts held high graft-versus-host to host-versus-graft clonal ratios. In recipient marrow, GvH clones were found, and some appeared first in ileum or blood.

The data were produced by immunoSEQ multiplex PCR, yet TCRdb's version contains in-frame clones alone and is incomplete. The profile shows almost 55,000 clones, about 90% of them singletons. Germline assignment: CDR1 LNHDA and CDR2 SQIVND (reference sequence). CDR3 length: 19 residues. The V and J ends lost 5 bases and 1 base, in that order; junction bases with no gene match: 14. In the case of this clone: Its antigen is undetermined.

This material consisted of PBMCs, taken roughly 660 days after intestinal transplant. V is TRBV19 and J is TRBJ1-5; the match to TRBD1 covers 10 bases. This TCR came from a human patient who received an intestinal transplant, so some T cells may come from the graft donor. The CDR3 nucleotides are TGTGCCAGTAGTTCACTAGGGACAGGGGTGAAGTTAAGCAATCAGCCCCAGCATTTT. It is translated as CASSSLGTGVKLSNQPQHF.